These 27 T cell receptor beta chains were all obtained from the same sample, sequenced in a study of blood T cells in healthy people across ages. Primed by a sample-barcoded 5' primer and a J-beta primer mix, a second PCR proceeded for roughly 6 to 12 cycles. TCRdb reprocessed the 5' RACE reads via MiXCR and lists one record per CDR3 protein. The table records hundreds of thousands of distinct CDR3 sequences, 52% of them present only once. Sequencing used blood. These receptor sequences come from a woman older than 75 in good health.

The table lists this clonotype with a few counts. This may arise from a read error, as a much more abundant clone is one base away. The chain joins TRBV29-1 to TRBJ2-1, with D maybe TRBD1 (6 bases). The DNA end favors TRBJ2-7, so the J call may be wrong. The CDR3 covers 14 residues. The V gene's germline CDR1 is SQVTM and CDR2 ANQGSEA. The CDR3 DNA reads as TGCAGCGTGAGTGACAGGAGCTCCTACAATGAGCAGTACTTC. This encodes CSVSDRSSYNEQYF.

This clonotype was observed at least ten times. V and J are TRBV20-1 and TRBJ2-7; D not resolved. The CDR3 covers 13 residues. Trimming took off 8 bases at V and 0 bases at J, with 14 bases between the two ends. CDR1 is DFQATT, CDR2 SNEGSKA, per germline (reference sequence). The CDR3 DNA follows: TGCAGTCCCGCCGCAGCACCCTCCTACGAGCAGTACTTC. This gives the protein CSPAAAPSYEQYF.

The chain is built from TRBV3-1 and TRBJ2-7; 8 bases map to TRBD1. V dropped 2 bases and J dropped 0; count of bases not matched to a gene: 9. CDR1 is LGHDT, CDR2 YNNKEL, per germline (reference sequence). The CDR3 runs 17 residues. CDR3 loop: CASSQPTPGQASYEQYF. The CDR3, as DNA: TGTGCCAGCAGCCAACCCACACCGGGACAGGCCTCCTACGAGCAGTACTTC.

This sequence joins TRBV12-3 or TRBV12-4 and TRBJ2-6; D gene ambiguous. The CDR3 sequence is 16 residues long. V gave up 5 bases and J gave up 0 bases, with 11 bases separating them. The CDR3, as DNA: TGTGCCAGCAGTCTCGACGGACGCTCTGGGGCCAACGTCCTGACTTTC. Translated, it gives CASSLDGRSGANVLTF.

The chain has TRBV7-2 and TRBJ1-5; D is ambiguous. The CDR3 extends over 17 amino acids. CDR1 is SGHTA, CDR2 FQGNSA, per germline. Trimming shortened V by 4 bases and J by 5 bases, and 21 bases separated the two germline ends. CDR3 nucleotides: TGTGCCAGCAGCTCAGGAGGATCCAAGCCCTCTTATCAGCCCCAGCATTTT. Its protein is CASSSGGSKPSYQPQHF.

The rearrangement joins TRBV7-8 to TRBJ2-7; 9 nucleotides align to TRBD2. Trimming cost V 7 bases and J 0 bases; bases outside gene matches: 7. Germline values: CDR1 SGHVS, CDR2 FQNEAQ. This CDR3 spans 15 amino acids. The CDR3 region is CASTTRTSDSYEQYF. The CDR3 DNA reads TGTGCCAGCACCACCCGGACTAGCGACTCCTACGAGCAGTACTTC.

Concerning this clonotype: A much more abundant neighbour one base away suggests this may be a read error. CDR3 protein: CAISEYEQNSEQYF. In DNA form, the CDR3 reads TGTGCCATCAGTGAGTACGAACAGAATTCGGAGCAGTACTTC. This chain joins TRBV10-3 and TRBJ2-5; unclear D gene. Germline V gene lookup returns CDR1 ENHRY and CDR2 SYGVKD. CDR3 length equals 14 residues. V was clipped by 1 base and J by 11 bases, with 17 bases between them.

This clonotype was observed a handful of times. The rearrangement uses TRBV5-1 and TRBJ2-2; D remains ambiguous. The CDR3 has 13 residues. With 6 bases removed from V and 3 bases from J, the gap between germline ends came to 9 bases. The V gene's germline CDR1 is SGHRS and CDR2 YFSETQ. CDR3 residues: CASNGQHTGELFF. The CDR3 DNA follows: TGCGCCAGCAATGGGCAGCACACCGGGGAGCTGTTTTTT. Supplemented by reference TRBV5-1 and TRBJ2-2, the full variable domain reads KAGVTQTPRYLIKTRGQQVTLSCSPISGHRSVSWYQQTPGQGLQFLFEYFSETQRNKGNFPGRFSGRQFSNSRSEMNVSTLELGDSALYLCASNGQHTGELFFGEGSRLTVL.

This clonotype was observed at least ten times. The chain employs TRBV2 and TRBJ2-1; 9 bases are shared with TRBD1. The CDR3 has 14 residues. CDR1 and CDR2 from the germline V gene are SNHLY and FYNNEI. Trimming removed 4 bases from V and 7 bases from J; junction bases left unmatched: 5. The CDR3 nucleotides read TGTGCCAGCAGTGTGAACAGGGGGCGGAATGAGCAGTTCTTC. Its translation: CASSVNRGRNEQFF.

This clonotype occurred many times. This sequence joins TRBV5-1 and TRBJ2-3, with 8 bases matching TRBD2. The germline V gene has CDR1 SGHRS and CDR2 YFSETQ. Trimming cost V 2 bases and J 4 bases; bases outside gene matches: 3. The CDR3 length is 14 residues. The CDR3 is CASSFSGSADTQYF. The CDR3, as DNA: TGCGCCAGCAGCTTCAGCGGGAGTGCAGATACGCAGTATTTT.

This clonotype was recorded at least ten times. The chain couples TRBV4-2 to TRBJ2-3; D might be TRBD2 (7 bases). In germline, CDR1 is LGHNA, CDR2 YNFKEQ. CDR3 length: 15 amino acids. Between the trimmed V and J ends, which lost 0 bases and 4 bases, there was a span of 11 bases. The CDR3 reads CASSQDRGGADTQYF. The CDR3 DNA follows: TGTGCCAGCAGCCAAGATAGGGGGGGGGCAGATACGCAGTATTTT.

The table lists this clonotype with a few counts. The chain employs TRBV2 and TRBJ1-1; D gene uncertain. Germline V gene sequence: CDR1 SNHLY, CDR2 FYNNEI. V was shortened by 7 bases and J by 7 bases, with 10 bases between the two germline ends. CDR3 length equals 11 residues. Written as DNA, the CDR3 is TGTGCCAGCACCCCAGACATTGAAGCTTTCTTT. This sequence encodes CASTPDIEAFF.

This chain links TRBV3-1 with TRBJ1-4; 8 bases line up with TRBD1. V shed 7 bases, J shed 0 bases, and the junction held 7 bases outside the gene matches. The germline V gene has CDR1 LGHDT and CDR2 YNNKEL (reference sequence). The CDR3 is made up of 16 amino acids. CDR3 loop: CASTQGADTTNEKLFF. CDR3 in DNA: TGTGCCAGCACCCAGGGGGCAGACACAACTAATGAAAAACTGTTTTTT.

This chain links TRBV7-2 with TRBJ2-7, with 7 positions matching TRBD1. This CDR3 contains 15 residues. Germline V gives CDR1 SGHTA, CDR2 FQGNSA. V lost 1 base and J lost 0; bases outside the gene matches: 3. The CDR3 protein is CASSLVGQNSYEQYF. The CDR3 DNA reads TGTGCCAGCAGCTTAGTGGGACAGAACTCCTACGAGCAGTACTTC. Together with reference TRBV7-2 and TRBJ2-7, the CDR3 gives the full variable domain: GAGVSQSPSNKVTEKGKDVELRCDPISGHTALYWYRQSLGQGLEFLIYFQGNSAPDKSGLPSDRFSAERTGGSVSTLTIQRTQQEDSAVYLCASSLVGQNSYEQYFGPGTRLTVT.

This chain uses TRBV16 with TRBJ1-1, with no clear D. V was shortened by 4 bases and J by 5 bases, with 11 bases between the two germline ends. This CDR3 contains 13 residues. Germline V gives CDR1 KGHSY, CDR2 FQNENV. The CDR3 here is CASSPQSKTEAFF. CDR3 sequence (DNA): TGTGCCAGCAGCCCCCAGTCCAAGACTGAAGCTTTCTTT.

This clonotype was counted at least ten times. V is TRBV10-3 and J is TRBJ1-2; D is undetermined. Between the trimmed V and J ends, which lost 8 bases and 6 bases, there was a span of 7 bases. The CDR3 totals 10 residues. Germline values: CDR1 ENHRY, CDR2 SYGVKD. The CDR3, as DNA: TGTGCCATCGGCGGCAATGGCTACACCTTC. This encodes CAIGGNGYTF.

With respect to this clonotype: A much larger clonotype is one base distant, so this may be a read error. This sequence joins TRBV7-9 and TRBJ1-1; 8 nucleotides agree with TRBD1. The germline V gene encodes CDR1 SEHNR and CDR2 FQNEAQ (reference sequence). V dropped 4 bases and J dropped 6; count of bases not matched to a gene: 10. This CDR3 spans 15 amino acids. The CDR3 sequence: CASSYSGGRDAEAFF. The CDR3 DNA sequence: TGTGCCAGCAGCTATTCAGGGGGCAGGGACGCTGAAGCTTTCTTT.

This clonotype was picked up many times. The chain recombines TRBV6-1 with TRBJ2-1; 10 positions agree with TRBD1. CDR3 size: 15 residues. Germline values: CDR1 MNHNS, CDR2 SASEGT. With 6 bases clipped from V and 14 bases from J, the junction kept 16 bases outside the gene matches. This chain's CDR3 is CASSRGTGDKMIKFF. The CDR3 DNA reads as TGTGCCAGCAGCCGCGGGACAGGGGACAAGATGATAAAGTTCTTC.

The chain links TRBV20-1 to TRBJ2-1; 10 positions agree with TRBD2. Unmatched junction bases numbered 10, after V lost 3 bases and J lost 8 bases. This CDR3 comprises 15 residues. Germline V gene data show CDR1 as DFQATT and CDR2 as SNEGSKA (reference sequence). CDR3 bases: TGCAGTGCTAGCGGCGGGCTAGCGGGGGAGGATGAGCAGTTCTTC. This translates into CSASGGLAGEDEQFF.

As concerns this clonotype: This may be a read error: a much more frequent sequence differs by one nucleotide. This chain connects TRBV29-1 to TRBJ2-3; weak D call: TRBD2 (5 bases). CDR1 SQVTM and CDR2 ANQGSEA come from the germline V gene. The length of the CDR3 is 11 residues. V was trimmed by 6 bases and J by 5 bases, leaving 9 bases between them. The CDR3 DNA is TGCAGCGTAGCGGCGGTAGATACGCAGTATTTT. This translates into CSVAAVDTQYF.

This clonotype has a single count. Its ends do not fully match the called genes, so a read error is possible. The chain combines TRBV3-1 with TRBJ1-6, with D maybe TRBD1 (5 bases). The CDR3 has 12 residues. CDR1 is LGHDT, CDR2 YNNKEL, per germline (reference sequence). Written as DNA, the CDR3 is TGTGCCATCAGCCAAAGTAGGGGATCCCTCCACTTT. Translating gives CAISQSRGSLHF.

There are many counts of this clonotype. J is TRBJ2-5 and V is TRBV20-1, with 11 bases matching TRBD2. This CDR3 region has 15 residues. CDR1 and CDR2 from the germline V gene are DFQATT and SNEGSKA (reference sequence). CDR3 sequence reads: CGGAVTSGNRKTQYF. In DNA, the CDR3 is TGCGGGGGCGCCGTGACTAGCGGGAACAGGAAGACCCAGTACTTC.

This sequence joins TRBV4-1 and TRBJ2-3, with D possibly TRBD1 on 6 matching bases. Germline values: CDR1 MGHRA, CDR2 YSYEKL. The V end lost 5 bases, the J end lost 2 bases, and 17 bases lay between the germline ends. The CDR3 sequence is 16 residues long. DNA for the CDR3: TGCGCCAGCAGCTCCAGGACAGTCCCGCTCACAGATACGCAGTATTTT. It translates to CASSSRTVPLTDTQYF.

With respect to this clonotype: A much larger clone differs by one base, so this may be a read error. This rearrangement joins TRBV25-1 to TRBJ2-1, with D hard to call. The CDR3 runs to 15 residues. CDR1 and CDR2 from the germline V gene are MGHDK and SYGVNS. V lost 8 bases, J lost 4 bases, and 18 bases lay in between. The CDR3 here is CASRSPGPFYNEQFF. CDR3 DNA sequence: TGTGCCAGCCGGTCCCCGGGTCCTTTTTACAATGAGCAGTTCTTC.

The genes are TRBV7-2 and TRBJ2-2; D is possibly TRBD2 (5 bases). The CDR3 runs 15 residues. V shed 1 base and J shed 7 bases, with 13 bases lying between them. Germline-derived CDR1 and CDR2 are SGHTA and FQGNSA. DNA for the CDR3: TGTGCCAGCAGCTTAGACTCGGCGGGCGGCGGGGAGCTGTTTTTT. It codes for CASSLDSAGGGELFF.

The chain combines TRBV14 with TRBJ2-4; D gene uncertain. This CDR3 contains 14 residues. The germline V gene encodes CDR1 SGHDN and CDR2 FVKESK. Deletions cut 4 bases from V and 0 bases from J, with 7 bases between. CDR3 coding DNA: TGTGCCAGCAGCCCCCCTTTAGCCAAAAACATTCAGTACTTC. Translated, it gives CASSPPLAKNIQYF.

The V call is TRBV20-1, the J call TRBJ2-7; 10 bases are a match to TRBD2. There are 13 residues in the CDR3. V gave up 3 bases and J gave up 9 bases; unmatched junction bases: 8. Germline V gene sequence: CDR1 DFQATT, CDR2 SNEGSKA (reference sequence). DNA of the CDR3: TGCAGTGCTAGGAATTCTTCTAGCGGGAGGCAGTACTTC. It codes for CSARNSSSGRQYF.